Below are 30 T cell receptor beta chains sequenced from a single sample in a study of T cells in Graves' hyperthyroidism and ophthalmopathy. TCR beta CDR3 region amplification was performed from RNA transcripts. The TCR CDR3 was amplified in a first-round RT-PCR using the HTBI primer set. TCRdb called the multiplex PCR reads again in MiXCR, with one record for every CDR3 protein. In the table there are around 600,000 distinct CDR3 sequences, 14% of which are singletons. Sequencing was carried out using blood. All receptors come from a woman between 18 and 30 years old with Graves' ophthalmopathy.

V and J are TRBV5-1 and TRBJ2-2; TRBD2 aligns across 7 bases. Germline V gives CDR1 SGHRS, CDR2 YFSETQ. J gave up 3 bases and V 4 bases, and 9 bases lay outside the gene matches. There are 16 residues in the CDR3. CDR3 coding DNA: TGCGCCAGCAGCGCCGCGGTAGCGGGCGACACCGGGGAGCTGTTTTTT. It is translated as CASSAAVAGDTGELFF.

This clonotype occurred many times. V is TRBV9 and J is TRBJ2-1; D could derive from TRBD1 or TRBD2 (5 bases each). The V gene's germline CDR1 is SGDLS and CDR2 YYNGEE. CDR3 length equals 13 residues. Between the trimmed V and J ends, which lost 0 bases and 6 bases, there was a span of 7 bases. The CDR3 DNA is TGTGCCAGCAGCGTAGCGGGACCCAATGAGCAGTTCTTC. Residues: CASSVAGPNEQFF.

This rearrangement joins TRBV20-1 to TRBJ2-7, with D tentatively TRBD1 (5 bases). V gave up 1 base and J gave up 3 bases, with 10 bases separating them. This CDR3 has 13 amino acids. Germline values: CDR1 DFQATT, CDR2 SNEGSKA (reference sequence). The chain's CDR3 is CSARAPRDYEQYF. In DNA form, the CDR3 reads TGCAGTGCTAGAGCCCCCAGGGACTACGAGCAGTACTTC.

The chain uses TRBV5-6 and TRBJ2-7; D assignment may be TRBD1 or TRBD2 (5 bases each). CDR3 length: 14 residues. V lost 4 bases and J lost 6, with 17 bases in between. In germline, CDR1 is SGHDT, CDR2 YYEEEE. The DNA of the CDR3 is TGTGCCAGCAGCCATGGACTGGGCCAGGGCGAGCAGTACTTC. Its translation: CASSHGLGQGEQYF.

This clonotype has a handful of counts. V is TRBV5-4 and J is TRBJ2-1, with D perhaps being TRBD1 or TRBD2 (7 bases each). This CDR3 has 16 residues. Germline V gene sequence: CDR1 SGHNT, CDR2 YYREEE (reference sequence). Trimming removed 0 bases at V and 8 bases at J, with 18 bases between. CDR3 in amino acids: CASSLGEGAWSDEQFF. The CDR3 nucleotides read TGTGCCAGCAGCTTGGGGGAGGGGGCTTGGTCGGATGAGCAGTTCTTC.

This chain connects TRBV27 to TRBJ2-7; D uncertain. This CDR3 spans 14 amino acids. CDR1 and CDR2 from the germline V gene are MNHEY and SMNVEV (reference sequence). V was pared by 4 bases and J by 4 bases, with 14 bases between. CDR3 nucleotides: TGTGCCAGCAGTTCATACCAGGACGGTTACGAGCAGTACTTC. This encodes CASSSYQDGYEQYF.

This clonotype showed up just a few times. The chain links TRBV29-1 to TRBJ1-1, with D perhaps TRBD1 (5 bases). The CDR3 is 13 amino acids. The V and J ends lost 7 bases and 1 base respectively, with 13 bases between them. The germline V gene has CDR1 SQVTM and CDR2 ANQGSEA. The CDR3 loop is CSGAGWTNTEAFF. The CDR3 DNA reads TGCAGCGGTGCAGGGTGGACGAACACTGAAGCTTTCTTT.

This clonotype was observed many times. The chain has TRBV7-9 and TRBJ2-1, with D unresolved. The CDR3 totals 15 residues. From germline, CDR1 is SEHNR and CDR2 FQNEAQ (reference sequence). Trimming pared 3 bases from V and 0 bases from J, leaving 9 bases between. In DNA form, the CDR3 reads TGTGCCAGCAGCTTCCCAGGCCACTCCTACAATGAGCAGTTCTTC. Its translation: CASSFPGHSYNEQFF.

This clonotype showed up many times. This chain joins TRBV6-1 and TRBJ2-7, with TRBD1 matching over 10 bases. CDR3 length equals 16 residues. Germline values: CDR1 MNHNS, CDR2 SASEGT. The J segment lost 0 bases and the V segment lost 5 bases, leaving 7 bases of the junction unmatched. The chain's CDR3 is CASSPGTGARSYEQYF. CDR3 coding DNA: TGTGCCAGCAGTCCCGGGACAGGGGCCCGCTCCTACGAGCAGTACTTC.

This clonotype was detected ten times or more. The chain couples TRBV5-5 to TRBJ2-3; TRBD2 is a possible D gene (5 bases). CDR1 and CDR2 from the germline V gene are SGHKS and YYEKEE (reference sequence). V dropped 5 bases and J dropped 6 bases, with 10 bases sitting between them. The CDR3 is 12 residues long. CDR3 bases: TGTGCCAGCAGGCCCGGGGAGGATACGCAGTATTTT. It translates to CASRPGEDTQYF.

This clonotype was recorded many times. The junction and the germline gene differ at one end; a read error may be behind it. CDR3 amino acids: CASSLQIGAGARTYTQYF. The CDR3 bases are TGTGCCAGCAGTTTACAAATAGGAGCGGGAGCCCGCACATATACGCAGTATTTT. This chain connects TRBV12-3 or TRBV12-4 to TRBJ2-3, with 8 bases lining up with TRBD2. The CDR3 has 18 residues.

Many counts were recorded for this clonotype. The J gene is TRBJ2-1, the V gene TRBV18; D is uncertain. The CDR3 runs to 12 residues. The germline CDR1 and CDR2 sequences are KGHSH and LQKENI. The ends were cut back, 0 bases at V and 8 bases at J, with 5 bases in the middle. The CDR3 region is CASSPPWDEQFF. The CDR3 DNA reads as TGTGCCAGCTCACCACCGTGGGATGAGCAGTTCTTC.

The V and J genes are TRBV6-2 or TRBV6-3 and TRBJ2-1, with TRBD2 matching 8 bases. V lost 6 bases and J lost 6; bases outside the gene matches: 13. This CDR3 has 16 amino acids. Germline V gene lookup returns CDR1 MNHEY and CDR2 SVGEGT. The CDR3 DNA is TGTGCCAGCAGCGGATATAGCGGGATGTCCCCCAATGAGCAGTTCTTC. Amino acid sequence: CASSGYSGMSPNEQFF.

This clonotype occurred many times. V is TRBV2 and J is TRBJ2-1; D might be TRBD1 (6 bases). V was trimmed by 7 bases and J by 6 bases, leaving 19 bases between them. Germline V gene data show CDR1 as SNHLY and CDR2 as FYNNEI. This CDR3 is 15 amino acids long. The CDR3 nucleotides are TGTGCCAGCAACAAAGCAGGGGACCGGGGCAATGAGCAGTTCTTC. This codes for CASNKAGDRGNEQFF.

This clonotype was recorded at least ten times. The CDR3 DNA sequence: TGTGCCAGCAGTTATCGGGGGTGGCAGGGGGCGTACGAGCAGTACTTC. It codes for CASSYRGWQGAYEQYF. This chain links TRBV6-5 with TRBJ2-7; 8 positions match TRBD1. The CDR3 spans 16 residues. Trimming took 3 bases from V and 4 from J; bases not matched to a gene: 11. Per germline, CDR1 MNHEY and CDR2 SVGAGI.

This clonotype was detected ten times or more. V gene TRBV2 combines with J gene TRBJ1-1, with 8 positions matching TRBD1. This CDR3 comprises 14 residues. V was clipped by 7 bases and J by 1 base; unmatched bases: 5. Germline CDR1 SNHLY, CDR2 FYNNEI. The CDR3 bases are TGTGCCAGCAACTCCGGACAGGGGAACACTGAAGCTTTCTTT. Translation: CASNSGQGNTEAFF.

This chain links TRBV25-1 with TRBJ1-6; 7 nucleotides align to TRBD1. Germline V gene data show CDR1 as MGHDK and CDR2 as SYGVNS. There are 14 residues in the CDR3. V shed 6 bases, J shed 9 bases, and the junction held 8 bases outside the gene matches. The CDR3 spells CASSWDREVSPLHF. The CDR3 DNA follows: TGTGCCAGCAGCTGGGACAGAGAAGTTTCACCCCTCCACTTT. The entire variable domain, with the rest obtained from reference TRBV25-1 and TRBJ1-6, is as follows: EADIYQTPRYLVIGTGKKITLECSQTMGHDKMYWYQQDPGMELHLIHYSYGVNSTEKGDLSSESTVSRIRTEHFPLTLESARPSHTSQYLCASSWDREVSPLHFGNGTRLTVT.

There are many counts of this clonotype. The V gene is TRBV6-1, the J gene TRBJ2-3; 7 bases are shared with TRBD2. V shed 5 bases, J shed 1 base, and the junction held 12 bases outside the gene matches. Germline-derived CDR1 and CDR2 are MNHNS and SASEGT. The CDR3 covers 17 residues. DNA of the CDR3: TGTGCCAGCAGTTCTGACACGGCTAGCGGCCGCACAGATACGCAGTATTTT. Amino acid sequence: CASSSDTASGRTDTQYF.

In this sample, this clonotype turned up many times. The V call is TRBV7-2, the J call TRBJ2-2; 10 nucleotides line up with TRBD2. The CDR3 length is 15 residues. CDR1 and CDR2 from the germline V gene are SGHTA and FQGNSA. With 4 bases clipped from V and 6 bases from J, the junction kept 5 bases outside the gene matches. The DNA for the CDR3 is TGTGCCAGCAGCTCTCTAGCGGGAGAGGCCGGGGAGCTGTTTTTT. Its translation: CASSSLAGEAGELFF.

The chain combines TRBV24-1 with TRBJ2-2; 11 bases align to TRBD1. V lost 3 bases, J lost 1 base, and 6 bases stayed unmatched. Germline CDR1 is KGHDR and CDR2 is SFDVKD. The CDR3 runs 18 residues. The CDR3 DNA reads TGTGCCACCAGTGATAGCCCCGGGACAGGGGGGAACACCGGGGAGCTGTTTTTT. This gives the protein CATSDSPGTGGNTGELFF.

The J gene is TRBJ2-1, the V gene TRBV14; 9 bases are shared with TRBD2. This CDR3 contains 18 residues. Germline V gene lookup returns CDR1 SGHDN and CDR2 FVKESK. V shed 0 bases, J shed 5 bases, and the junction held 11 bases outside the gene matches. Here the CDR3 DNA reads TGTGCCAGCAGCCAAGAAGATACTTGGAGCGGGAGGAACAATGAGCAGTTCTTC. Translated: CASSQEDTWSGRNNEQFF.

This clonotype was observed many times. The genes are TRBV30 and TRBJ1-6, with D uncertain. CDR3 length: 13 residues. The germline V and J ends were trimmed by 5 bases and 9 bases, with 14 bases remaining between them. Germline CDR1 is GTSNPN and CDR2 is SVGIG (reference sequence). CDR3 in DNA: TGTGCCTGGGATCGCGGGTTGAGTTCACCCCTCCACTTT. Translated, it gives CAWDRGLSSPLHF.

This clonotype came up many times. The chain employs TRBV10-3 and TRBJ2-7; D may be TRBD1 or TRBD2 (5 bases each). The germline V gene encodes CDR1 ENHRY and CDR2 SYGVKD. The V end was cut by 6 bases, the J end by 6 bases, with 12 bases between. The CDR3 is 12 amino acids. The CDR3 loop is CAIRGTSSEQYF. The CDR3 DNA follows: TGTGCCATCAGAGGGACCTCGAGCGAGCAGTACTTC.

This clonotype came up many times. The V call is TRBV6-2 or TRBV6-3, the J call TRBJ1-1, with 7 bases aligning to TRBD1. Germline V lookup: CDR1 MNHEY, CDR2 SVGEGT. The CDR3 loop spans 15 amino acids. Trimming at V came to 0 bases and at J to 7 bases, leaving 8 bases not matched to a gene. The CDR3 bases are TGTGCCAGCAGTTACTCCGCAGGCAGGGGGTTTGAAGCTTTCTTT. This codes for CASSYSAGRGFEAFF.

This clonotype was seen a handful of times. The chain uses TRBV6-1 and TRBJ2-2; 9 bases fit TRBD2. J was trimmed by 3 bases and V by 8 bases; bases with no gene match: 7. The CDR3 is 15 amino acids. The germline V gene encodes CDR1 MNHNS and CDR2 SASEGT. The CDR3 nucleotides read TGTGCCAGCGAGGCGGGAGGGTGGGACACCGGGGAGCTGTTTTTT. Protein sequence: CASEAGGWDTGELFF.

The table lists this clonotype with many counts. The genes are TRBV7-3 and TRBJ2-5; D is possibly TRBD2 (5 bases). Germline V lookup: CDR1 SGHTA, CDR2 FQGTGA. V lost 0 bases and J lost 1, with 6 bases in between. The CDR3 extends over 14 amino acids. The CDR3 protein is CASSLTGSQETQYF. DNA of the CDR3: TGTGCCAGCAGCTTAACGGGGAGCCAAGAGACCCAGTACTTC.

CDR3 amino acids: CASSVGQRGSYEQYF. The CDR3 bases are TGTGCCAGCAGCGTGGGGCAGCGGGGTTCCTACGAGCAGTACTTC. The chain recombines TRBV5-8 with TRBJ2-7; 7 nucleotides align to TRBD2. J gave up 1 base and V 4 bases, and 8 bases lay outside the gene matches. The CDR3 is 15 amino acids. The germline V gene encodes CDR1 SGHTS and CDR2 YDEGEE.

This sequence joins TRBV6-2 or TRBV6-3 and TRBJ1-1; weak D call: TRBD1 (5 bases). The CDR3 contains 16 residues. The V gene's germline CDR1 is MNHEY and CDR2 SVGEGT. Trimming cost V 7 bases and J 2 bases, with 20 bases left between them. CDR3 sequence reads: CASMGRVGGINTEAFF. CDR3 nucleotides: TGTGCCAGCATGGGCAGGGTGGGAGGAATAAACACTGAAGCTTTCTTT.

This clonotype was seen at least ten times. CDR3 DNA sequence: TGTGCCAGCAGCCAAGAAGCGCTAGCGGGAGGGCCGACGCAGTATTTT. Protein product: CASSQEALAGGPTQYF. V usage is TRBV3-1 and J usage is TRBJ2-3; TRBD2 agrees at 12 bases. The CDR3 is 16 amino acids. CDR1 is LGHDT, CDR2 YNNKEL, per germline (reference sequence). With V trimmed by 0 bases and J by 9 bases, 7 bases remained unmatched.

In its sample, this clonotype was seen a few times. The chain employs TRBV5-1 and TRBJ1-2; a possible D gene is TRBD1 (5 bases). V lost 4 bases and J 1 base, leaving 14 bases between the germline ends. The CDR3 covers 15 residues. Germline CDR1 is SGHRS and CDR2 is YFSETQ. The CDR3 sequence is CASSPNRDFNYGYTF. The CDR3 bases are TGCGCCAGCAGCCCGAACCGGGACTTTAACTATGGCTACACCTTC. Together with reference TRBV5-1 and TRBJ1-2, the CDR3 gives the full variable domain: KAGVTQTPRYLIKTRGQQVTLSCSPISGHRSVSWYQQTPGQGLQFLFEYFSETQRNKGNFPGRFSGRQFSNSRSEMNVSTLELGDSALYLCASSPNRDFNYGYTFGSGTRLTVV.